This record covers a single T cell receptor (beta chain). This sample is part of a study of T cell responses to AZD1222 COVID-19 vaccine. Using immunoSEQ multiplex PCR, the repertoire was profiled, and TCRdb retains in-frame clones only, with some absent. The sample has approximately 100,000 clones, roughly 90% seen once. Germline V gene lookup returns CDR1 LGHDT and CDR2 YNNKEL (reference sequence). V was pared by 1 base and J by 8 bases, with 17 bases between. CDR3 length equals 15 residues. The V gene is TRBV3-1 (or the pseudogene TRBV3-2), the J gene TRBJ1-2; no reliable D call. The material was peripheral blood, obtained on day 0 of AZD1222 vaccination. The TCR sequence derives from an adult in good health. CDR3 DNA: TGTGCCAGCAGCCAAGGTGTCAGAGAATCTCAGGGCTACACCTTC. Translation gives CASSQGVRESQGYTF.